The sequence of this T cell receptor (beta chain) was determined in a study of PD-1 blockade in mismatch repair-deficient tumors. Findings and limits, study-wide: Tumor-resident clones, often undetectable pretreatment in blood, expanded then contracted after pembrolizumab.

This clone has a single count. Antigen unknown. V lost 2 bases and J 6 bases, leaving 2 bases between the germline ends. This CDR3 is built from 11 residues. Germline CDR1 is SGHTA and CDR2 is FQGTGA. Sequenced by immunoSEQ multiplex PCR; TCRdb stores in-frame clones only, minus some. The table lists about 23,000 clones, 83% of them singletons. Source: peripheral blood, taken 12 weeks after starting pembrolizumab. This TCR came from an adult with mismatch repair-deficient cancer. V gene TRBV7-3 combines with J gene TRBJ2-1; no clear D. CDR3: CASSLGNEQFF. DNA for the CDR3: TGTGCCAGCAGCTTAGGCAATGAGCAGTTCTTC.